A single sample is the source of the 5 T cell receptor beta chains below, sequenced in a study of T cell repertoires in cytomegalovirus infection. Each CDR3 protein gets one entry after TCRdb re-called the reads with MiXCR. The repertoire includes 55,000 to 85,000 distinct CDR3 sequences, 20% to 25% of them detected once, and roughly two thirds sits in the top ten. What these receptors recognize is not known. Sequenced here: CD8+ T cells from cultured PBMCs, sampled from culture after CMV antigen stimulation. Receptor source: a human donor in good health (CMV status not recorded). Some clones in this sample may be carry-over from other donors' samples.

This clonotype showed up just a few times. DNA of the CDR3: TGTGCCAGCAGTGAACCCGATAGGCCCCTCCACTTT. This encodes CASSEPDRPLHF. V usage is TRBV25-1 and J usage is TRBJ1-6; D is ambiguous. Trimming shortened V by 2 bases and J by 13 bases, and 9 bases separated the two germline ends. This CDR3 is built from 12 residues. The germline CDR1 and CDR2 sequences are MGHDK and SYGVNS. The entire variable domain, with the rest obtained from reference TRBV25-1 and TRBJ1-6, is as follows: EADIYQTPRYLVIGTGKKITLECSQTMGHDKMYWYQQDPGMELHLIHYSYGVNSTEKGDLSSESTVSRIRTEHFPLTLESARPSHTSQYLCASSEPDRPLHFGNGTRLTVT.

There are many counts of this clonotype. The chain employs TRBV7-9 and TRBJ1-1; no clear D gene. V was trimmed by 5 bases and J by 3 bases, leaving 13 bases between them. The V gene's germline CDR1 is SEHNR and CDR2 FQNEAQ (reference sequence). This CDR3 has 14 amino acids. The CDR3 spells CASSARKEDTEAFF. CDR3 sequence (DNA): TGTGCCAGCAGCGCAAGAAAGGAGGACACTGAAGCTTTCTTT.

CDR3 loop: CASSPYTGVRAEAFF. Written as DNA, the CDR3 is TGTGCCAGCAGTCCATACACAGGGGTGAGGGCTGAAGCTTTCTTT. The chain carries TRBV27 and TRBJ1-1; 7 nucleotides align to TRBD1. The V and J ends lost 5 bases and 6 bases, in that order; junction bases with no gene match: 12. The CDR3 is made up of 15 amino acids. Germline-derived CDR1 and CDR2 are MNHEY and SMNVEV (reference sequence).

This clonotype was seen a handful of times. This chain joins TRBV12-3 or TRBV12-4 and TRBJ2-2; 9 bases fit TRBD1. The J segment lost 14 bases and the V segment lost 5 bases, leaving 6 bases of the junction unmatched. The CDR3 has 12 residues. CDR3 sequence reads: CASSQGQGILFF. The CDR3 bases are TGTGCCAGCAGTCAGGGACAGGGAATCCTGTTTTTT.

This clonotype was recorded a few times. The chain has TRBV7-2 and TRBJ1-5; D remains unclear. Between the trimmed V and J ends, which lost 1 base and 6 bases, there was a span of 10 bases. The CDR3 totals 14 residues. Germline CDR1 reads SGHTA; CDR2 reads FQGNSA. Here the CDR3 DNA reads TGTGCCAGCAGCTTAGTCCCCGGGGTTCAGCCCCAGCATTTT. Its translation is CASSLVPGVQPQHF.